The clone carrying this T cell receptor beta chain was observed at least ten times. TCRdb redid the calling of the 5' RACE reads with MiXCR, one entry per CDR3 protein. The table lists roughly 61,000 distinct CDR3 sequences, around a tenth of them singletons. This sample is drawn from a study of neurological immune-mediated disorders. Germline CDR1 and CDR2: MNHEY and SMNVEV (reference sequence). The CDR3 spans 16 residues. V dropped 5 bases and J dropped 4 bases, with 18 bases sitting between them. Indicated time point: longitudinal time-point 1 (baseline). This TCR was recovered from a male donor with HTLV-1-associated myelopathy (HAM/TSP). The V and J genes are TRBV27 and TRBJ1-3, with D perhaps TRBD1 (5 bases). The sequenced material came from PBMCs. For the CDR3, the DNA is TGTGCCAGCAGTGGGGGGGAGACGGGGGTCGGAAACACCATATATTTT. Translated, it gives CASSGGETGVGNTIYF.